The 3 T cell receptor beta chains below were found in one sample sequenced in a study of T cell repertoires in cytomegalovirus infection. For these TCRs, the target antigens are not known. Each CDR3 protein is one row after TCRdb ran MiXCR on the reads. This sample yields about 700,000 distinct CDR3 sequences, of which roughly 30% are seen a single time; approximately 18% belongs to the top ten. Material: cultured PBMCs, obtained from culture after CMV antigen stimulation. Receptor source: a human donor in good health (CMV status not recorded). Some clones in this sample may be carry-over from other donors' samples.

Here the CDR3 DNA reads TGTGCCAGCAGTGATTCCTGGGTGAACACTGAAGCTTTCTTT. This codes for CASSDSWVNTEAFF. The J gene is TRBJ1-1, the V gene TRBV6-6, with D hard to call. Trimming shortened V by 5 bases and J by 0 bases, and 10 bases separated the two germline ends. CDR3 length: 14 residues. Germline loops: CDR1 MNHNY, CDR2 SVGAGI (reference sequence).

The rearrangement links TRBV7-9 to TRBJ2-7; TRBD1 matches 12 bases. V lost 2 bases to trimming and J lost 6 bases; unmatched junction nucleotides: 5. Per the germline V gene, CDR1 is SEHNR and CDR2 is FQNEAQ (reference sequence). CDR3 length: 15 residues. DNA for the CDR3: TGTGCCAGCAGCTTACTTCGGGACAGGGGGCGCGAGCAGTACTTC. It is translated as CASSLLRDRGREQYF.

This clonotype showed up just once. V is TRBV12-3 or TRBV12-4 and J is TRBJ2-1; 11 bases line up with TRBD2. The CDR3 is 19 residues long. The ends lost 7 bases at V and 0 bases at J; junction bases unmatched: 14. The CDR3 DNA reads TGTGCCAGCACCCTCAGTCCGGGACTAGCGGAGAGCTCCTACAATGAGCAGTTCTTC. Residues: CASTLSPGLAESSYNEQFF.